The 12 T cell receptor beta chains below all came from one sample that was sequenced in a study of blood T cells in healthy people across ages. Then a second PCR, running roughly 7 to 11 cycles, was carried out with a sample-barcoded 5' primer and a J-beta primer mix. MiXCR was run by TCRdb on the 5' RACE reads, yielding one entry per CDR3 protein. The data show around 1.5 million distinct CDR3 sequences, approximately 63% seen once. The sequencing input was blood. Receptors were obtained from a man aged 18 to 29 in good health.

In DNA form, the CDR3 reads TGTGCCAGCTCAATAGCAGGGACTGGACACTATACGCAGTATTTT. Its protein is CASSIAGTGHYTQYF. This rearrangement joins TRBV6-1 to TRBJ2-3; tentative D call: TRBD2 (6 bases). The germline V gene has CDR1 MNHNS and CDR2 SASEGT. The CDR3 loop spans 15 amino acids. The V and J ends lost 8 bases and 7 bases respectively, with 22 bases between them.

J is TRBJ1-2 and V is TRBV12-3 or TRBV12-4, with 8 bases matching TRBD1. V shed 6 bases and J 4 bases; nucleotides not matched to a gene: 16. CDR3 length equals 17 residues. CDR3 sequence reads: CASSPSPRGQGLYGYTF. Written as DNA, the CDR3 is TGTGCCAGCAGCCCAAGCCCCCGAGGACAGGGCCTCTATGGCTACACCTTC.

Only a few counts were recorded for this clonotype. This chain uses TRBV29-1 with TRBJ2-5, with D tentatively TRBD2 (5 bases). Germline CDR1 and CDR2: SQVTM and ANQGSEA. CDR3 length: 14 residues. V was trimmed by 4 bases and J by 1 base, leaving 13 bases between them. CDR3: CSVAAVLLQETQYF. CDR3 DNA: TGCAGCGTTGCAGCGGTCCTCCTCCAAGAGACCCAGTACTTC.

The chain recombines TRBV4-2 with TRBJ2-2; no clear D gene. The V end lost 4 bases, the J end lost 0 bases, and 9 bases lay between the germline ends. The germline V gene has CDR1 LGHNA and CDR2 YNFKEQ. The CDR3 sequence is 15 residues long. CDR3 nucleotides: TGTGCCAGCAGCCCCCTCCAAGCGAACACCGGGGAGCTGTTTTTT. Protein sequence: CASSPLQANTGELFF.

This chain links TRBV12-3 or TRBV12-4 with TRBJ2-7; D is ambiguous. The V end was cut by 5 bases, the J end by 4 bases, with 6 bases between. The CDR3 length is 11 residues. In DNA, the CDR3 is TGTGCCAGCAGTATAGAGTACGAGCAGTACTTC. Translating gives CASSIEYEQYF.

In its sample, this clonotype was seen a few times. The CDR3 DNA reads as TGTGCCAGCAGCCAAGTTGGGGTCCTCTCCTATGGCTACACCTTC. It is translated as CASSQVGVLSYGYTF. This rearrangement joins TRBV3-1 to TRBJ1-2; D ambiguous. Germline loops: CDR1 LGHDT, CDR2 YNNKEL (reference sequence). The length of the CDR3 is 15 residues. Trimming stripped 1 base from V and 4 bases from J, with 13 bases between. Full variable domain (missing parts from reference TRBV3-1 and TRBJ1-2): DTAVSQTPKYLVTQMGNDKSIKCEQNLGHDTMYWYKQDSKKFLKIMFSYNNKELIINETVPNRFSPKSPDKAHLNLHINSLELGDSAVYFCASSQVGVLSYGYTFGSGTRLTVV.

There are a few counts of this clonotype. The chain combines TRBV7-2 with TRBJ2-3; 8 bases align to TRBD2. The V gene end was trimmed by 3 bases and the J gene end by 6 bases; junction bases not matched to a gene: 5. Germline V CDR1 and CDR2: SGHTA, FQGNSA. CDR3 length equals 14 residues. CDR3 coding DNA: TGTGCCAGCAGCTTCTTCGGCGGGAGGGATACGCAGTATTTT. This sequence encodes CASSFFGGRDTQYF.

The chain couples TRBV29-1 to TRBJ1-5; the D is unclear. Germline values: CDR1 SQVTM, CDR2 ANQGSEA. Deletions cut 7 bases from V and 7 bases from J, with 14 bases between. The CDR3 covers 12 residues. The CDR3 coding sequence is TGCAGCGCCGGGGAAGTTCGGCAGCCCCAGCATTTT. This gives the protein CSAGEVRQPQHF.

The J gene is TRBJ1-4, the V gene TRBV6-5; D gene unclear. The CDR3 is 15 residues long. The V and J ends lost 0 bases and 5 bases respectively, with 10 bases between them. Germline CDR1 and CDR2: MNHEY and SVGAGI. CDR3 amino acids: CASSYSPKKNEKLFF. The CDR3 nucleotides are TGTGCCAGCAGTTACTCCCCAAAAAAAAATGAAAAACTGTTTTTT.

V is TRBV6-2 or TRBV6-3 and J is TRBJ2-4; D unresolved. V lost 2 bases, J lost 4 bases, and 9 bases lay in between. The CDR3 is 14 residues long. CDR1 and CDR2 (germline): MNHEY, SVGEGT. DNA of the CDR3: TGTGCCAGCAGTTACGGCGCGATGAAAAACATTCAGTACTTC. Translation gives CASSYGAMKNIQYF.

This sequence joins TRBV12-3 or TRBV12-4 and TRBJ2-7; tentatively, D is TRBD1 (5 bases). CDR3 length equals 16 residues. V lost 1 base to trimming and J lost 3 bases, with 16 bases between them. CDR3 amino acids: CASSLEGNTGFYEQYF. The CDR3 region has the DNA TGTGCCAGCAGTTTAGAGGGGAACACCGGGTTCTACGAGCAGTACTTC.

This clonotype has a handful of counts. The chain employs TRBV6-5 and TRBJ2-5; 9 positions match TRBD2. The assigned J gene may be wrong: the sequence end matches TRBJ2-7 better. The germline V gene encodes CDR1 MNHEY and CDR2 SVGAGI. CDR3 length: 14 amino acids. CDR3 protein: CASSYGRGGYEQYF. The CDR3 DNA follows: TGTGCCAGCAGTTACGGGCGGGGGGGCTACGAGCAGTACTTC.